This T cell receptor (beta chain) was sequenced during a study of blood T cell repertoires in COVID-19 (dated by TCRdb to the early 2020s). Looking at the study overall: Samples from collaborators originated in the United States, Italy and Spain and spanned both the acute and convalescent phases of COVID-19. Sample metadata almost always included a de-identified subject ID, COVID-19 status, age in years and sex. Where available, HLA class I and class II types were taken from metadata supplied by the sample provider and were not determined by assay-based typing. The prospective study material was composed of cDNA or gDNA derived from T cells, B-cell-depleted T cells, or PBMCs. Deeply sampled blood TCRbeta repertoires from subjects exposed to, actively infected with, or recovered from COVID-19 were included in the dataset. The repertoires were made available in a free public database intended to serve as a resource for research on the immune response to SARS-CoV-2. The samples were drawn from two sources: the first 160 participants of the ongoing ImmuneRACE study, and 1,000 to 1,500 subjects contributed by 6 global collaborators.

With respect to this clone: The antigen it binds to is not known. Base qualities are not provided; no much larger clone lies one nucleotide away.

TCRbeta CDR3 regions were amplified from genomic DNA by means of the immunoSEQ Assay, a bias-controlled multiplex PCR. Per the authors' processing: Nucleated cell counts per sample were estimated from amplification of reference gene primers within the assay. To quantify the absolute abundance of each unique TCRbeta CDR3 rearrangement, sequence reads were collapsed and filtered. For each sample, productive Simpson clonality was calculated as the square root of Simpson's diversity index across productive rearrangements. Drawn from immuneACCESS, this table holds only the in-frame rearrangements with V and J called that TCRdb kept. Clones are partly lost; checked studies trace under half to an unresolved V gene and leave the rest unexplained. V and J calls and clone size are those listed in that table; D and trimming were worked out from the DNA. This sample holds 50,000 to 75,000 clones; over 65% were observed only once. The biggest ten clones account for 20% to 25% of the sample.

From its cysteine to its phenylalanine, the CDR3 spans 15 amino acids. Solely the CDR3 DNA is kept, with 45 bases framed from the first base. The germline V gene sets CDR1 to MDHEN and CDR2 to SYDVKM. The junction shows trimming of 3 bases on V and 2 bases on J, plus 11 bases between the germline ends. Overall study results and their limits: How much clinical and demographic metadata was included differed by source and by participant, and the metadata was provided uncurated.

The collaborating institutions used their own protocols to collect whole blood in K2EDTA tubes. For TCRbeta analysis, collaborators shipped samples in one of three forms: frozen whole blood, isolated PBMCs, or DNA extracted from either of those sample types. Input material: peripheral blood. The receptor was isolated from a man older than 75 with active or convalescent COVID-19. The V and J segments used are TRBV28 and TRBJ1-5; confidence is insufficient to name the D gene. The CDR3 sequence is CASSFVTQGNQPQHF. The nucleotide sequence reads TGTGCCAGCAGTTTCGTCACCCAGGGCAATCAGCCCCAGCATTTT.